The 27 T cell receptor beta chains given below trace back to one sample, sequenced in a study of shared clonotypes between healthy human individuals. Only in-frame clones appear in the TCRdb table, and some are missing; sequencing was by immunoSEQ multiplex PCR. The sample holds just over 2,000,000 clones, approximately 95% seen once. The sequencing input was naive CD4+ T cells sorted from blood. Subset indicated: CD45RA+ positively selected. The source is a man younger than 35 in good health.

The chain joins TRBV5-1 to TRBJ2-2, with TRBD2 matching over 7 bases. Germline loops: CDR1 SGHRS, CDR2 YFSETQ. CDR3 length equals 14 residues. V shed 4 bases and J 7 bases; nucleotides not matched to a gene: 7. The CDR3 bases are TGCGCCAGCAGCCAAGGACTAGAGGGCGGGGAGCTGTTTTTT. It encodes CASSQGLEGGELFF. Full variable domain (remainder filled in from reference TRBV5-1 and TRBJ2-2): KAGVTQTPRYLIKTRGQQVTLSCSPISGHRSVSWYQQTPGQGLQFLFEYFSETQRNKGNFPGRFSGRQFSNSRSEMNVSTLELGDSALYLCASSQGLEGGELFFGEGSRLTVL.

This chain connects TRBV10-3 to TRBJ1-1, with a weak D call TRBD1 (5 bases). Trimming pared 0 bases from V and 3 bases from J, leaving 8 bases between. CDR1 is ENHRY, CDR2 SYGVKD, per germline. CDR3 length: 14 amino acids. The CDR3, as DNA: TGTGCCATCAGTGAGTCGGGGGTCCACACTGAAGCTTTCTTT. The encoded protein is CAISESGVHTEAFF.

This chain joins TRBV5-4 and TRBJ1-1, with D perhaps TRBD1 (5 bases). This CDR3 region has 13 residues. CDR1 SGHNT and CDR2 YYREEE come from the germline V gene (reference sequence). The V gene lost 4 bases and the J gene lost 7 bases, with 14 bases spanning the gap. The CDR3 DNA reads TGTGCCAGCAGCCCCAAAGGGCAGGGTGAAGCTTTCTTT. Encoded protein: CASSPKGQGEAFF.

V usage is TRBV4-1 and J usage is TRBJ2-1; TRBD2 agrees at 14 bases. The ends lost 4 bases at V and 1 base at J; junction bases unmatched: 6. The CDR3 is 18 amino acids. Germline V gene sequence: CDR1 MGHRA, CDR2 YSYEKL. The CDR3 here is CASSPSRTSGGSYNEQFF. The CDR3 coding sequence is TGCGCCAGCAGCCCCTCCCGGACTAGCGGGGGGTCCTACAATGAGCAGTTCTTC.

The chain couples TRBV30 to TRBJ2-3; D remains unclear. Germline loops: CDR1 GTSNPN, CDR2 SVGIG (reference sequence). Trimming removed 1 base from V and 3 bases from J, with 5 bases in between. The CDR3 spans 12 residues. For the CDR3, the DNA is TGTGCCTGGAGTGAAATGACAGATACGCAGTATTTT. The encoded protein is CAWSEMTDTQYF.

The chain couples TRBV7-3 to TRBJ2-5, with D tentatively TRBD2 (6 bases). Trimming stripped 2 bases from V and 1 base from J, with 8 bases between. The CDR3 is made up of 14 amino acids. In germline, CDR1 is SGHTA, CDR2 FQGTGA. The DNA of the CDR3 is TGTGCCAGCAGCTTAGCGGGGCTCCAAGAGACCCAGTACTTC. The encoded protein is CASSLAGLQETQYF. Filled out from reference TRBV7-3 and TRBJ2-5, the complete variable domain reads GAGVSQTPSNKVTEKGKYVELRCDPISGHTALYWYRQSLGQGPEFLIYFQGTGAADDSGLPNDRFFAVRPEGSVSTLKIQRTERGDSAVYLCASSLAGLQETQYFGPGTRLLVL.

The chain couples TRBV7-2 to TRBJ1-4; a possible D gene is TRBD1 (6 bases). This CDR3 contains 16 residues. In germline, CDR1 is SGHTA, CDR2 FQGNSA. V was trimmed by 5 bases and J by 3 bases, leaving 16 bases between them. CDR3 coding DNA: TGTGCCAGCAGCCCTAGAGGGGGACACCCTAATGAAAAACTGTTTTTT. Its protein product is CASSPRGGHPNEKLFF. The full variable domain, completed using reference TRBV7-2 and TRBJ1-4, is GAGVSQSPSNKVTEKGKDVELRCDPISGHTALYWYRQSLGQGLEFLIYFQGNSAPDKSGLPSDRFSAERTGGSVSTLTIQRTQQEDSAVYLCASSPRGGHPNEKLFFGSGTQLSVL.

The J gene is TRBJ1-3, the V gene TRBV2, with D possibly matching TRBD1 (5 bases). This CDR3 contains 16 residues. Germline-derived CDR1 and CDR2 are SNHLY and FYNNEI. Trimming removed 5 bases from V and 3 bases from J, with 17 bases in between. CDR3 region: CASSRGMGVGGNTIYF. In nucleotides, the CDR3 is TGTGCCAGCAGTCGGGGAATGGGGGTCGGTGGAAACACCATATATTTT.

The V call is TRBV27, the J call TRBJ1-3; D gene ambiguous. CDR1 and CDR2 (germline): MNHEY, SMNVEV (reference sequence). The CDR3 has 15 amino acids. V was trimmed by 1 base and J by 1 base, leaving 8 bases between them. The CDR3 spells CASSLFGGSGNTIYF. In nucleotides, the CDR3 is TGTGCCAGCAGTTTATTCGGTGGGTCTGGAAACACCATATATTTT.

CDR3 sequence (DNA): TGTGCCAGCAGTGGGGCCCTGGTGCGTGAAAAACTGTTTTTT. Its translation is CASSGALVREKLFF. The chain uses TRBV2 and TRBJ1-4; D is unclear. This CDR3 spans 14 amino acids. CDR1 is SNHLY, CDR2 FYNNEI, per germline. Trimming took off 4 bases at V and 7 bases at J, with 13 bases between the two ends.

CDR3 sequence: CASSSRESGAKNIQYF. In nucleotides, the CDR3 is TGTGCCAGCAGCTCCCGGGAGAGCGGAGCCAAAAACATTCAGTACTTC. The gene calls are TRBV7-9 and TRBJ2-4; a weak D match, TRBD2 (6 bases). V was shortened by 4 bases and J by 0 bases, with 13 bases between the two germline ends. In germline, CDR1 is SEHNR, CDR2 FQNEAQ (reference sequence). The CDR3 has 16 residues.

The chain recombines TRBV5-4 with TRBJ2-1, with TRBD2 identical over 9 bases. CDR1 SGHNT and CDR2 YYREEE come from the germline V gene (reference sequence). This CDR3 contains 16 residues. Trimming took 3 bases from V and 4 from J; bases not matched to a gene: 8. This chain's CDR3 is CASSSRASGAYNEQFF. The CDR3 bases are TGTGCCAGCAGCTCGCGGGCTAGCGGGGCTTACAATGAGCAGTTCTTC.

The CDR3 bases are TGTGCCAGCAGCGTGGGACTAGCGTTAAGAGGCAATGAGCAGTTCTTC. Translation: CASSVGLALRGNEQFF. The chain links TRBV9 to TRBJ2-1, with TRBD2 matching 10 bases. Germline lookup yields CDR1 SGDLS and CDR2 YYNGEE. The CDR3 length is 16 residues. Losses at the gene ends were 2 bases for V and 6 bases for J; bases not matched to a gene: 8.

The chain links TRBV28 to TRBJ1-5; D is ambiguous. Germline lookup yields CDR1 MDHEN and CDR2 SYDVKM. The CDR3 loop spans 15 amino acids. Trimming left V 3 bases short and J 2 bases short, with 11 bases between. CDR3 nucleotides: TGTGCCAGCAGTTTCACGGAGAGGGGCAATCAGCCCCAGCATTTT. Translating it yields CASSFTERGNQPQHF. Based on the CDR3 plus reference TRBV28 and TRBJ1-5, the full variable domain is DVKVTQSSRYLVKRTGEKVFLECVQDMDHENMFWYRQDPGLGLRLIYFSYDVKMKEKGDIPEGYSVSREKKERFSLILESASTNQTSMYLCASSFTERGNQPQHFGDGTRLSIL.

This clone came up once. The chain uses TRBV13 and TRBJ2-5; D ambiguous. The germline CDR1 and CDR2 sequences are PRHDT and FYEKMQ (reference sequence). CDR3 length equals 11 residues. V was trimmed by 6 bases and J by 7 bases, leaving 9 bases between them. Written as DNA, the CDR3 is TGTGCCAGCAGTTCCCTGGGGACCCAGTACTTC. Translation: CASSSLGTQYF.

The V call is TRBV6-1, the J call TRBJ2-3, with D unresolved. Trimming stripped 7 bases from V and 1 base from J, with 12 bases between. CDR3 length: 14 residues. The germline V gene encodes CDR1 MNHNS and CDR2 SASEGT. The DNA of the CDR3 is TGTGCCAGCATATCAGTCTGGGGCACAGATACGCAGTATTTT. Amino acid sequence: CASISVWGTDTQYF.

The J gene is TRBJ2-1, the V gene TRBV5-1; D is tentatively TRBD1 or TRBD2 (5 bases each). This CDR3 region has 16 residues. Germline assignment: CDR1 SGHRS and CDR2 YFSETQ. Trimming took 2 bases from V and 6 from J, leaving 18 bases between them. The CDR3, as DNA: TGCGCCAGCAGCTTACCCCGGGGACCTAATTCCAATGAGCAGTTCTTC. Translated, it gives CASSLPRGPNSNEQFF.

This rearrangement joins TRBV10-3 to TRBJ1-2, with D maybe TRBD1 (5 bases). The V end was cut by 4 bases, the J end by 4 bases, with 10 bases between. The CDR3 sequence is 13 residues long. In germline, CDR1 is ENHRY, CDR2 SYGVKD. CDR3 sequence (DNA): TGTGCCATCAGTGCCACAGGTTTCTATGGCTACACCTTC. Protein: CAISATGFYGYTF.

The table lists this clone with a count of one. Different DNA sequences within this sample yield the same CDR3. The chain combines TRBV5-1 with TRBJ2-5, with D tentatively TRBD1 or TRBD2 (6 bases each). The CDR3 extends over 14 amino acids. V lost 1 base, J lost 4 bases, and 11 bases lay in between. Germline V gives CDR1 SGHRS, CDR2 YFSETQ. The CDR3 protein is CASSLLGGGETQYF. The CDR3 coding sequence is TGCGCCAGCAGCTTGCTGGGGGGCGGAGAGACCCAGTACTTC.

This chain links TRBV28 with TRBJ1-3; D might be TRBD1 (5 bases). The V gene's germline CDR1 is MDHEN and CDR2 SYDVKM. This CDR3 has 14 amino acids. Trimming left V 6 bases short and J 3 bases short, with 12 bases between. CDR3 residues: CASSFDSLGNTIYF. The CDR3 bases are TGTGCCAGCAGCTTTGACAGTCTTGGAAACACCATATATTTT.

The rearrangement links TRBV6-1 to TRBJ2-7; D possibly corresponds to TRBD2 (6 bases). With 7 bases removed from V and 2 bases from J, the gap between germline ends came to 15 bases. The CDR3 is made up of 14 amino acids. Germline V gene lookup returns CDR1 MNHNS and CDR2 SASEGT. CDR3 DNA: TGTGCCAGCACCCCTGGGCGGGGAACCTACGAGCAGTACTTC. Translation gives CASTPGRGTYEQYF.

The chain couples TRBV5-8 to TRBJ2-7; 7 bases map to TRBD1. This CDR3 is 15 amino acids long. Germline trimming cut 0 bases from V and 2 bases from J; bases unmatched to any gene: 5. Germline CDR1 is SGHTS and CDR2 is YDEGEE. As DNA, the CDR3 is TGTGCCAGCAGCTTGGGCCAACAGGGGACCTACGAGCAGTACTTC. Protein product: CASSLGQQGTYEQYF. The whole variable domain, remainder taken from reference TRBV5-8 and TRBJ2-7, is EAGVTQSPTHLIKTRGQQATLRCSPISGHTSVYWYQQALGLGLQFLLWYDEGEERNRGNFPPRFSGRQFPNYSSELNVNALELEDSALYLCASSLGQQGTYEQYFGPGTRLTVT.

The table lists this clone with a count of one. The CDR3 here is CASSQVEEGNTEAFF. The CDR3 DNA follows: TGTGCCAGCAGCCAAGTCGAGGAGGGGAACACTGAAGCTTTCTTT. The chain is built from TRBV4-2 and TRBJ1-1; D ambiguous. The length of the CDR3 is 15 residues. Germline V gene data show CDR1 as LGHNA and CDR2 as YNFKEQ. V dropped 1 base and J dropped 1 base, with 10 bases sitting between them.

The chain has TRBV18 and TRBJ2-2; 10 bases align to TRBD1. Germline loops: CDR1 KGHSH, CDR2 LQKENI. V trimming: 8 bases; J trimming: 6 bases; junction bases outside the gene matches: 6. This CDR3 is built from 14 residues. CDR3 sequence (DNA): TGTGCCAGCCAGGGACAGGGGATCCCCGGGGAGCTGTTTTTT. The encoded protein is CASQGQGIPGELFF.

Note on this clone: This may come from a read error, since a much larger clone is one base off. The CDR3, as DNA: TGCGCCAGCAGCCAACAGGGGGCAGGCACTGAAGCTTTCTTT. It is translated as CASSQQGAGTEAFF. This chain connects TRBV5-1 to TRBJ1-1; TRBD1 matches 9 bases. The CDR3 contains 14 residues. The V segment lost 4 bases and the J segment 4 bases; nucleotides outside the gene matches: 5. Germline CDR1 is SGHRS and CDR2 is YFSETQ.

This clone was seen once. The V and J genes are TRBV10-3 and TRBJ2-7, with TRBD2 identical over 9 bases. The CDR3 is made up of 12 amino acids. CDR1 ENHRY and CDR2 SYGVKD come from the germline V gene. The ends lost 10 bases at V and 3 bases at J; junction bases unmatched: 4. The CDR3 DNA reads TGTGCCAGCGGACTAGCGAGCTACGAGCAGTACTTC. As protein: CASGLASYEQYF.

This clone was observed a single time. The chain couples TRBV4-3 to TRBJ2-7, with D unresolved. The V gene lost 1 base and the J gene lost 0 bases, with 16 bases spanning the gap. This CDR3 region has 17 residues. Germline values: CDR1 LGHNA, CDR2 YSLEER. CDR3 sequence (DNA): TGCGCCAGCAGCCAAGGGCTTGACTCACCCTTCTCCTACGAGCAGTACTTC. Protein sequence: CASSQGLDSPFSYEQYF.